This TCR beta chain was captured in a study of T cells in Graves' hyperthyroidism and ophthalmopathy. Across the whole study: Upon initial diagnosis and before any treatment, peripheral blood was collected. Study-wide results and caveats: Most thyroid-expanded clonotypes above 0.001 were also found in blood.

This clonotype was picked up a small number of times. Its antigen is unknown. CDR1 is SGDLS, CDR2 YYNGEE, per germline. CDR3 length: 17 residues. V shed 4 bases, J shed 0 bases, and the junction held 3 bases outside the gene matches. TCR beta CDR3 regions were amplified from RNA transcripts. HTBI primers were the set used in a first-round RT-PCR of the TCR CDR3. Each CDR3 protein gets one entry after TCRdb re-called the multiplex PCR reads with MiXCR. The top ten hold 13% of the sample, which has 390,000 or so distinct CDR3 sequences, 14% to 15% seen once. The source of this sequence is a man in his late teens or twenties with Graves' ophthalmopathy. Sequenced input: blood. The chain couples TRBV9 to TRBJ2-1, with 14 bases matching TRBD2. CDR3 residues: CASSPGLAGVSYNEQFF. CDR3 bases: TGTGCCAGCAGCCCGGGACTAGCGGGGGTCTCCTACAATGAGCAGTTCTTC.